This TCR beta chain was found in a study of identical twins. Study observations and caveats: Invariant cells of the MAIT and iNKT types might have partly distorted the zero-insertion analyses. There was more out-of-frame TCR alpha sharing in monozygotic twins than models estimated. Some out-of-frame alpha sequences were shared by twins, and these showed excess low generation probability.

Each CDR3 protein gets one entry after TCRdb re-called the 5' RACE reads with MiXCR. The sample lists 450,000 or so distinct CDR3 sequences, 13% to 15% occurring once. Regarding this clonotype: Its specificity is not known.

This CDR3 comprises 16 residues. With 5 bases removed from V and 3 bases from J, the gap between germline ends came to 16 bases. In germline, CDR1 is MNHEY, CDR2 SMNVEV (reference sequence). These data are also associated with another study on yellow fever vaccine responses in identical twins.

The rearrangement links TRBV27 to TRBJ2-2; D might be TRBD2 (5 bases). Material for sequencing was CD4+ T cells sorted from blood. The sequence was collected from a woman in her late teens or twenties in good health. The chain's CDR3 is CASSPLEARDTGELFF. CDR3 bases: TGTGCCAGCAGTCCCCTAGAAGCGAGGGACACCGGGGAGCTGTTTTTT.